The subject of this entry is one T cell receptor beta chain. This may be a read error, as it is one base from a much larger clone. This entry comes from a study of blood T cell repertoires in COVID-19. About the research overall: Spain, Italy and the United States supplied samples that represented acute and convalescent COVID-19.

V was pared by 4 bases and J by 1 base, with 8 bases between. Germline assignment: CDR1 SGHRS and CDR2 YFSETQ. This CDR3 region has 13 residues. In the source study's methods: Reference gene primer amplification yielded estimated nucleated cell counts. Profiled with immunoSEQ multiplex PCR; TCRdb holds only in-frame clones, not every one. That table gives V, J and clone size, and the DNA gave D and trimming. The profile shows some 16,000 clones, 70% to 90% of them singletons. The TCR was taken from a human donor in a cohort sampled during active COVID-19. Specimen: peripheral blood. V usage is TRBV5-1 and J usage is TRBJ1-1; tentatively, D is TRBD1 (6 bases). CDR3 DNA: TGCGCCAGCAGCGTGACAGGGAACACTGAAGCTTTCTTT. Protein sequence: CASSVTGNTEAFF.